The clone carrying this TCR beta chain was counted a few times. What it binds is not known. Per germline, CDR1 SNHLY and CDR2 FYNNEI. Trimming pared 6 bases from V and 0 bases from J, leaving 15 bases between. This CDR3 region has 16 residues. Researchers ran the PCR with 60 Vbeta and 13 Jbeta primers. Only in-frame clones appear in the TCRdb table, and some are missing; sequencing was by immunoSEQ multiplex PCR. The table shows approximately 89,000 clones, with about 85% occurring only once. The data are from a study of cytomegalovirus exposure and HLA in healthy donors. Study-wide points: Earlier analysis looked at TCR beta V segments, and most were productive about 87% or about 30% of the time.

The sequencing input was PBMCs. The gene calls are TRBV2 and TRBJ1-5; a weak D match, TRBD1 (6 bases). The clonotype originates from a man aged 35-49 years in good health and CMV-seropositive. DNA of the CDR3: TGTGCCAGCAGCCAAGGACAGACTTATAGCAATCAGCCCCAGCATTTT. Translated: CASSQGQTYSNQPQHF.